A selection of T cell receptor beta chains follows, all from one sample in a study of blood T cell repertoires in COVID-19. Assay used: immunoSEQ multiplex PCR; TCRdb lists only in-frame clones, some missing. The data show a few hundred thousand clones, with 87% seen just once and around 2.1% held by the top ten. Sequenced input: peripheral blood. These receptors originate from a man younger than 30 with active or convalescent COVID-19. Both conserved end residues are part of each CDR3. The order of the fields is D gene, V gene, J gene, clone size, CDR3 protein, CDR3 DNA. D genes are given only for firm matches. Clone size is shown for a subset of rows, as once, few, many or a class of expanded clone.

TRBD1	TRBV29-1	TRBJ2-1	.	CSVTGTGLGNEQFF	TGCAGCGTGACCGGGACAGGGCTCGGGAATGAGCAGTTCTTC
.	TRBV11-2	TRBJ1-2	.	CASSLRDTYYGYTF	TGTGCCAGCAGCTTACGCGACACGTACTATGGCTACACCTTC
TRBD2	TRBV6-5	TRBJ2-7	.	CASSFTTGGGDEQYF	TGTGCCAGCAGTTTCACCACCGGGGGGGGTGACGAGCAGTACTTC
TRBD2	TRBV11-2	TRBJ2-5	.	CASSPGTSGGQETQYF	TGTGCCAGCAGCCCAGGGACTAGCGGGGGACAAGAGACCCAGTACTTC
.	TRBV10-3	TRBJ1-1	.	CAISGLKGVMNTEAFF	TGTGCCATCAGTGGGCTGAAGGGAGTGATGAACACTGAAGCTTTCTTT
.	TRBV21-1	TRBJ1-4	.	CASAVRNMDRDRGQKLFF	TGTGCCAGCGCTGTGCGAAACATGGACCGGGACAGGGGACAAAAACTGTTTTTT
.	TRBV2	TRBJ1-4	.	CASSKITETNEKLFF	TGTGCCAGCAGCAAAATCACAGAAACTAATGAAAAACTGTTTTTT
.	TRBV16	TRBJ2-3	.	CASSQSFKGQQLDKSDTQYF	TGTGCCAGCAGCCAATCATTTAAAGGACAGCAACTAGACAAGTCAGATACGCAGTATTTT
.	TRBV4-1	TRBJ2-7	.	CASSQLRSPYEQYF	TGCGCCAGCAGCCAGCTGCGTTCCCCCTACGAGCAGTACTTC
.	TRBV6-2/TRBV6-3	TRBJ1-1	once	CASSYLRDTEAFF	TGTGCCAGCAGTTATCTCAGGGACACTGAAGCTTTCTTT
TRBD1	TRBV5-1	TRBJ2-7	.	CASSQGGQGISYEQYF	TGCGCCAGCAGCCAAGGGGGACAGGGGATTTCCTACGAGCAGTACTTC
.	TRBV7-6	TRBJ2-7	.	CASSLGWQGSSIEQYF	TGTGCCAGCAGCTTAGGGTGGCAGGGGAGTTCGATCGAGCAGTACTTC